Below are 18 T cell receptor beta chains sequenced from a single sample in a study of blood T cell repertoires in COVID-19. The repertoire was sequenced with immunoSEQ multiplex PCR; TCRdb's copy has only in-frame clones and lacks some. The table lists 200,000 to 300,000 clones, approximately 86% of them singletons, with approximately 5.3% in the top ten. The specimen was peripheral blood. The receptor source for this set is a woman in her sixties with COVID-19, enrolled during active disease.

The CDR3: CASSPETVLVGANVLTF. The CDR3 region has the DNA TGTGCCAGCTCACCGGAGACAGTCCTCGTTGGGGCCAACGTCCTGACTTTC. The V and J genes are TRBV18 and TRBJ2-6, with a tentative D call TRBD1 (5 bases). CDR3 length: 17 residues. CDR1 KGHSH and CDR2 LQKENI come from the germline V gene. Trimming stripped 3 bases from V and 3 bases from J, with 15 bases between.

The chain employs TRBV3-1 (or the pseudogene TRBV3-2) and TRBJ2-7; 10 bases map to TRBD2. The junction had 4 bases not matched to a gene; V was cut back by 5 bases and J by 3 bases. The length of the CDR3 is 14 residues. CDR1 and CDR2 from the germline V gene are LGHDT and YNNKEL (reference sequence). This CDR3 reads CASSSRLAGYEQYF. DNA of the CDR3: TGTGCCAGCAGCTCGAGACTAGCGGGCTACGAGCAGTACTTC.

The sample holds a few counts of this clone. This sequence joins TRBV11-2 and TRBJ2-7; TRBD2 aligns across 14 bases. J gave up 9 bases and V 5 bases, and 9 bases lay outside the gene matches. CDR1 SGHAT and CDR2 FQNNGV come from the germline V gene. The CDR3 totals 15 residues. In DNA form, the CDR3 reads TGTGCCAGCAGCCCGGGACTAGCGGGGGCGGCGGGGCAGTACTTC. It translates to CASSPGLAGAAGQYF.

This chain joins TRBV19 and TRBJ2-1; 9 bases line up with TRBD1. CDR3 length equals 16 residues. Germline CDR1 and CDR2: LNHDA and SQIVND (reference sequence). Trimming removed 7 bases from V and 8 bases from J; junction bases left unmatched: 15. CDR3 amino acids: CASKESGTGISDEQFF. Written as DNA, the CDR3 is TGTGCCAGTAAGGAGTCCGGGACAGGGATATCGGATGAGCAGTTCTTC.

The chain couples TRBV27 to TRBJ1-6; D perhaps matches TRBD1 (6 bases). Germline V gives CDR1 MNHEY, CDR2 SMNVEV (reference sequence). The CDR3 is 15 residues long. The V and J ends lost 6 bases and 5 bases respectively, with 14 bases between them. The chain's CDR3 is CASRLTGIHNSPLHF. CDR3 sequence (DNA): TGTGCCAGCAGGTTAACAGGGATCCATAATTCACCCCTCCACTTT.

The chain recombines TRBV3-1 (or the pseudogene TRBV3-2) with TRBJ1-2, with 11 bases matching TRBD1. Trimming removed 1 base from V and 2 bases from J; junction bases left unmatched: 3. Per the germline V gene, CDR1 is LGHDT and CDR2 is YNNKEL (reference sequence). The CDR3 is 16 amino acids. The CDR3 loop is CASSQGGQGANYGYTF. CDR3 bases: TGTGCCAGCAGCCAAGGAGGACAGGGGGCGAACTATGGCTACACCTTC.

This clone was recorded once. This chain joins TRBV30 and TRBJ2-7; the D gene is possibly TRBD1 (6 bases). The CDR3 extends over 12 amino acids. V gave up 6 bases and J gave up 2 bases, with 11 bases separating them. Germline values: CDR1 GTSNPN, CDR2 SVGIG (reference sequence). CDR3 nucleotides: TGTGCCTGCCAGACAGGCGCCTACGAGCAGTACTTC. Its protein is CACQTGAYEQYF.

This clone was counted a single time. V gene TRBV6-5 combines with J gene TRBJ2-1, with D possibly TRBD1 on 7 matching bases. V lost 3 bases and J lost 4, with 16 bases in between. This CDR3 spans 16 amino acids. Germline V CDR1 and CDR2: MNHEY, SVGAGI. The CDR3 DNA sequence: TGTGCCAGCAGTTATCGGAGGGGGCAGGGATACAATGAGCAGTTCTTC. Protein product: CASSYRRGQGYNEQFF.

The V gene is TRBV24-1, the J gene TRBJ2-3; D is ambiguous. The CDR3 is made up of 14 amino acids. Trimming removed 9 bases from V and 2 bases from J, with 14 bases in between. CDR1 KGHDR and CDR2 SFDVKD come from the germline V gene. CDR3 in amino acids: CATGLREDTDTQYF. CDR3 nucleotides: TGTGCCACCGGTCTAAGAGAAGACACAGATACGCAGTATTTT.

The chain employs TRBV30 and TRBJ1-4; perhaps TRBD1 as D (6 bases). Trimming stripped 3 bases from V and 7 bases from J, with 15 bases between. The length of the CDR3 is 14 residues. CDR1 is GTSNPN, CDR2 SVGIG, per germline (reference sequence). CDR3 nucleotides: TGTGCCTGGAGCGCGGGGGGGCTAGGTGAAAAACTGTTTTTT. This gives the protein CAWSAGGLGEKLFF. Supplemented by reference TRBV30 and TRBJ1-4, the full variable domain reads SQTIHQWPATLVQPVGSPLSLECTVEGTSNPNLYWYRQAAGRGLQLLFYSVGIGQISSEVPQNLSASRPQDRQFILSSKKLLLSDSGFYLCAWSAGGLGEKLFFGSGTQLSVL.

This rearrangement joins TRBV7-2 to TRBJ2-2, with 7 bases fitting TRBD1. Per the germline V gene, CDR1 is SGHTA and CDR2 is FQGNSA. The length of the CDR3 is 16 residues. V lost 8 bases, J lost 0 bases, and 9 bases stayed unmatched. The CDR3 here is CASYPGGTANTGELFF. DNA of the CDR3: TGTGCCAGCTACCCCGGTGGGACAGCGAACACCGGGGAGCTGTTTTTT.

V and J are TRBV28 and TRBJ2-2; 12 bases are a match to TRBD2. After removal of 0 bases from V and 0 bases from J, the junction contained 11 bases not matched to a gene. The CDR3 is 21 amino acids. Germline CDR1 and CDR2: MDHEN and SYDVKM. The CDR3 bases are TGTGCCAGCAGTTTATGGCCGGTCGGACTAGCGGGAAGATCGAACACCGGGGAGCTGTTTTTT. Amino acid sequence: CASSLWPVGLAGRSNTGELFF.

This chain links TRBV27 with TRBJ2-3; D is possibly TRBD2 (6 bases). The CDR3 contains 14 residues. Trimming left V 6 bases short and J 3 bases short, with 13 bases between. Germline lookup yields CDR1 MNHEY and CDR2 SMNVEV (reference sequence). CDR3 in amino acids: CASRLSGLTDTQYF. The DNA for the CDR3 is TGTGCCAGCAGACTTAGCGGACTAACAGATACGCAGTATTTT.

CDR3 sequence (DNA): TGTGCCAGCAGCTTAGATAATCTAGGACAGCGCGCTTTCTTT. This translates into CASSLDNLGQRAFF. The V and J genes are TRBV7-9 and TRBJ1-1; possible D gene TRBD1, 6 bases. Trimming removed 1 base from V and 11 bases from J, with 17 bases in between. This CDR3 contains 14 residues. Germline lookup yields CDR1 SEHNR and CDR2 FQNEAQ (reference sequence).

In DNA form, the CDR3 reads TGCAGTGCTAGACCCCCCGGTGCGCAGTATTTT. It translates to CSARPPGAQYF. The chain links TRBV20-1 to TRBJ2-3, with D hard to call. V lost 2 bases and J lost 10, with 10 bases in between. The CDR3 is made up of 11 amino acids. Germline V CDR1 and CDR2: DFQATT, SNEGSKA (reference sequence).

On this clone itself: Relative to the germline gene, one junction end is altered; a read error may explain this. The J gene is TRBJ2-2, the V gene TRBV9; 9 bases map to TRBD2. The length of the CDR3 is 19 residues. CDR1 SGDLS and CDR2 YYNGEE come from the germline V gene. The CDR3 coding sequence is TGTGCCCGCAGCGCGACCGGCGCGGGGGGGGCAGGGGTGGCCGGGGAGCTGTTTTTT. Its translation: CARSATGAGGAGVAGELFF. The variable domain in full, completed from reference TRBV9 and TRBJ2-2, reads DSGVTQTPKHLITATGQRVTLRCSPRSGDLSVYWYQQSLDQGLQFLIQYYNGEERAKGNILERFSAQQFPDLHSELNLSSLELGDSALYFCARSATGAGGAGVAGELFFGEGSRLTVL.

The chain has TRBV11-1 and TRBJ1-2, with D unclear. Germline CDR1 reads SGHAT; CDR2 reads FQDESV (reference sequence). The CDR3 contains 12 residues. V was cut by 1 base and J by 10 bases, with 10 bases left in between. In nucleotides, the CDR3 is TGTGCCAGCAGCTTAGTTCGAGGTCACTACACCTTC. Translating it yields CASSLVRGHYTF.

The genes are TRBV2 and TRBJ1-6; the match to TRBD1 covers 11 bases. This CDR3 is built from 18 residues. After removal of 6 bases from V and 0 bases from J, the junction contained 7 bases not matched to a gene. Germline CDR1 and CDR2: SNHLY and FYNNEI. CDR3 DNA: TGTGCCAGCAGGACCGGGACAGGGGGAATCTCCTATAATTCACCCCTCCACTTT. Its protein is CASRTGTGGISYNSPLHF.